The source of this TCR beta chain is a study of blood T cells in healthy people across ages. Roughly 9.2 milliliters was the volume of peripheral blood drawn from each donor. Germline CDR1 and CDR2: MNHEY and SMNVEV (reference sequence). Losses at the gene ends were 5 bases for V and 0 bases for J; bases not matched to a gene: 13. This CDR3 is 19 amino acids long. A J-beta primer mix and a sample-barcoded 5' primer were used in a second PCR of roughly 6 to 12 cycles. Each single sample gave us at least 2.5 million CDR3-containing paired-end reads. TCRdb re-called the 5' RACE reads with MiXCR, one entry per CDR3 protein. The sample records some 670,000 distinct CDR3 sequences, 52% being singletons.

Source material: blood. The clonotype comes from an elderly woman in good health. V gene TRBV27 combines with J gene TRBJ1-5; 10 nucleotides agree with TRBD1. Here the CDR3 DNA reads TGTGCCAGCAGTCTTAACGCTGGGACAGGGGTCTATAGCAATCAGCCCCAGCATTTT. Amino acid sequence: CASSLNAGTGVYSNQPQHF.